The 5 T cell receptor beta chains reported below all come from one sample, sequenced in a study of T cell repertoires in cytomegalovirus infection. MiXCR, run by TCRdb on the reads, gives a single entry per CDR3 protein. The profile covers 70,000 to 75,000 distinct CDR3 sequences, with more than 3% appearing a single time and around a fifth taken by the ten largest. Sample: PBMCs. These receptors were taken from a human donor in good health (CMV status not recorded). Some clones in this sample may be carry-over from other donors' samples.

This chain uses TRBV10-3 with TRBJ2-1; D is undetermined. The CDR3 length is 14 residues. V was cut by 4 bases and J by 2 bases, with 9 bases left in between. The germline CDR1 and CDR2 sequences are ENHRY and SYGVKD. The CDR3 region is CAISATEPYNEQFF. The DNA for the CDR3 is TGTGCCATCAGTGCAACAGAGCCCTACAATGAGCAGTTCTTC.

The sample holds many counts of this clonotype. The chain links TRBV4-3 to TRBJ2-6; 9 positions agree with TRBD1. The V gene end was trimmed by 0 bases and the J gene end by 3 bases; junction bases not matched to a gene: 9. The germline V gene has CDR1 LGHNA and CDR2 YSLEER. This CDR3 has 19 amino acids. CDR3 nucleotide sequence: TGCGCCAGCAGCCAAGATTATCAGACAGGGGGTATTGGGGCCAACGTCCTGACTTTC. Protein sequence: CASSQDYQTGGIGANVLTF.

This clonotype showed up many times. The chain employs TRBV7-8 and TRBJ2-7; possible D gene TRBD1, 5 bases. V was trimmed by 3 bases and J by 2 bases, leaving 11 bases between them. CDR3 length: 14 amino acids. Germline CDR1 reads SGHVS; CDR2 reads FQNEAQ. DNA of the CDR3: TGTGCCAGCAGCTTGGTATCAGGGACCTACGAGCAGTACTTC. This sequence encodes CASSLVSGTYEQYF.

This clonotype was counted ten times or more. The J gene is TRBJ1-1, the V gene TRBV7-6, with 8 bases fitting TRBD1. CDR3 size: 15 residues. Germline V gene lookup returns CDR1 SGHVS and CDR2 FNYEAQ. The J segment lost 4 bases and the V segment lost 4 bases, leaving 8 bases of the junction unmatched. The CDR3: CASSSIRGLSTEAFF. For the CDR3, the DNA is TGTGCCAGCAGCTCGATCAGGGGGCTTAGCACTGAAGCTTTCTTT.

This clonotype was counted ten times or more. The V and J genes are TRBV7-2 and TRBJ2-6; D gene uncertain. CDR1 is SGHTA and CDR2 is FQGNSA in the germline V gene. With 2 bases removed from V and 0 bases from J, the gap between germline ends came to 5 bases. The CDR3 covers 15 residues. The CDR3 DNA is TGTGCCAGCAGCTTATTAGGCTCTGGGGCCAACGTCCTGACTTTC. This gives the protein CASSLLGSGANVLTF.